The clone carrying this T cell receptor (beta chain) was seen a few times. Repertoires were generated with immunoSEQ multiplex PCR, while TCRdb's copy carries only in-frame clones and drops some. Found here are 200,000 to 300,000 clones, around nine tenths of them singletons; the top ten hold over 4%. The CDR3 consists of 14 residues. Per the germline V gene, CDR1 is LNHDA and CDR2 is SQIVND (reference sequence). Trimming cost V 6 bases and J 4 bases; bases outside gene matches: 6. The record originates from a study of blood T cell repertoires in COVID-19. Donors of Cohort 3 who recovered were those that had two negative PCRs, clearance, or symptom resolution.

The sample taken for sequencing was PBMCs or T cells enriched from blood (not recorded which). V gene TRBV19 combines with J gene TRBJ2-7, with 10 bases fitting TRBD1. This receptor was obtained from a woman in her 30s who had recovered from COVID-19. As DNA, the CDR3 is TGTGCCAGTAGCCGGGACAGGGGTGGATACGAGCAGTACTTC. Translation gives CASSRDRGGYEQYF.